These 27 T cell receptor beta chains came from one sample sequenced in a study of cytomegalovirus exposure and HLA in healthy donors. Primers: 60 Vbeta forward and 13 Jbeta reverse. Produced via immunoSEQ multiplex PCR; TCRdb's table is partial and in-frame only. This sample has fewer than 250,000 clones, with 77% found just once. The sample was PBMCs. The receptors stem from a woman younger than 45 in good health and CMV-seropositive.

This clone was detected a few times. V gene TRBV7-9 combines with J gene TRBJ1-1; 8 bases line up with TRBD1. CDR1 is SEHNR, CDR2 FQNEAQ, per germline (reference sequence). This CDR3 has 15 residues. The ends lost 1 base at V and 4 bases at J; junction bases unmatched: 5. CDR3 sequence reads: CASSLVTGGVTEAFF. The CDR3 DNA reads as TGTGCCAGCAGCTTAGTCACAGGGGGAGTCACTGAAGCTTTCTTT.

V gene TRBV18 combines with J gene TRBJ2-6; a weak D match, TRBD1 (5 bases). The CDR3 has 19 amino acids. Per the germline V gene, CDR1 is KGHSH and CDR2 is LQKENI. Trimming took 4 bases from V and 0 from J, leaving 19 bases between them. The CDR3 loop reads CASSLKQADPISGANVLTF. The CDR3 DNA sequence: TGTGCCAGCTCACTCAAACAGGCCGACCCTATCTCTGGGGCCAACGTCCTGACTTTC.

The chain links TRBV28 to TRBJ2-5, with a weak D call TRBD2 (6 bases). This CDR3 spans 14 amino acids. V lost 7 bases and J lost 5, with 17 bases in between. The germline V gene has CDR1 MDHEN and CDR2 SYDVKM. CDR3 sequence (DNA): TGTGCCAGCACCTCCGTAGGGACTTTGGAGACCCAGTACTTC. Translation gives CASTSVGTLETQYF.

This clone was recorded a few times. The V gene is TRBV7-9, the J gene TRBJ2-5; TRBD1 matches 7 bases. This CDR3 spans 15 amino acids. V lost 3 bases to trimming and J lost 3 bases; unmatched junction nucleotides: 7. From germline, CDR1 is SEHNR and CDR2 FQNEAQ (reference sequence). CDR3 sequence (DNA): TGTGCCAGCAGCTTCACGGGGACAGCCGAAGAGACCCAGTACTTC. It yields the protein CASSFTGTAEETQYF.

The chain links TRBV28 to TRBJ2-7; 8 nucleotides agree with TRBD1. With 6 bases clipped from V and 1 base from J, the junction kept 5 bases outside the gene matches. The CDR3 runs to 14 residues. Per the germline V gene, CDR1 is MDHEN and CDR2 is SYDVKM. The CDR3 nucleotides are TGTGCCAGCAGAAGAGGACAGGGATCCTACGAGCAGTACTTC. Protein product: CASRRGQGSYEQYF.

With respect to this clone: Additional DNA sequences in this sample encode the identical CDR3. J is TRBJ1-4 and V is TRBV6-5; 7 nucleotides agree with TRBD1. Germline V gene data show CDR1 as MNHEY and CDR2 as SVGAGI. The trim removed 6 bases at V and 11 bases at J, leaving 15 bases unmatched. The CDR3 has 15 residues. The CDR3 spells CASSPGTAPIIKLFF. The CDR3 nucleotides are TGTGCCAGCAGCCCGGGGACAGCTCCTATCATTAAACTGTTTTTT.

The chain couples TRBV2 to TRBJ1-2; 8 nucleotides agree with TRBD1. The CDR3 length is 14 residues. With 2 bases clipped from V and 5 bases from J, the junction kept 4 bases outside the gene matches. Germline loops: CDR1 SNHLY, CDR2 FYNNEI. In DNA form, the CDR3 reads TGTGCCAGCAGTGAACTCAGGGGGCCTTATGGCTACACCTTC. Protein: CASSELRGPYGYTF. Complete variable domain (other parts from reference TRBV2 and TRBJ1-2): EPEVTQTPSHQVTQMGQEVILRCVPISNHLYFYWYRQILGQKVEFLVSFYNNEISEKSEIFDDQFSVERPDGSNFTLKIRSTKLEDSAMYFCASSELRGPYGYTFGSGTRLTVV.

The V call is TRBV4-1, the J call TRBJ2-5; no clear D gene. The V end lost 0 bases, the J end lost 5 bases, and 13 bases lay between the germline ends. The CDR3 length is 15 residues. Looked up from germline, CDR1 is MGHRA and CDR2 is YSYEKL. The DNA for the CDR3 is TGCGCCAGCAGCCAAGAACGGAGCGCAAGGGAGACCCAGTACTTC. Translation: CASSQERSARETQYF.

CDR3 residues: CSVVTKTYEQYF. As DNA, the CDR3 is TGCAGCGTTGTGACTAAAACCTACGAGCAGTACTTC. V usage is TRBV29-1 and J usage is TRBJ2-7; maybe TRBD2 (5 bases). The CDR3 has 12 residues. Germline V gene sequence: CDR1 SQVTM, CDR2 ANQGSEA. V shed 4 bases and J shed 2 bases, with 9 bases lying between them.

The V call is TRBV5-1, the J call TRBJ1-6, with 11 bases lining up with TRBD1. The V segment lost 3 bases and the J segment 9 bases; nucleotides outside the gene matches: 2. The length of the CDR3 is 14 residues. From germline, CDR1 is SGHRS and CDR2 YFSETQ. In DNA, the CDR3 is TGCGCCAGCAGCTGGACAGGGGGCGCTTCACCCCTCCACTTT. It codes for CASSWTGGASPLHF.

This chain connects TRBV11-2 to TRBJ1-4; 10 nucleotides match TRBD1. Looked up from germline, CDR1 is SGHAT and CDR2 is FQNNGV. CDR3 length: 15 amino acids. Trimming at V came to 3 bases and at J to 5 bases, leaving 3 bases not matched to a gene. CDR3 nucleotide sequence: TGTGCCAGCAGCTTGGGACAGGGGAGGAATGAAAAACTGTTTTTT. Protein: CASSLGQGRNEKLFF.

This rearrangement joins TRBV27 to TRBJ2-3, with 8 bases that match TRBD1. J gave up 4 bases and V 2 bases, and 5 bases lay outside the gene matches. CDR1 is MNHEY and CDR2 is SMNVEV in the germline V gene (reference sequence). The CDR3 is 15 amino acids. In DNA, the CDR3 is TGTGCCAGCAGTTTAGGTACAGGGGGGCCAGATACGCAGTATTTT. Its protein product is CASSLGTGGPDTQYF.

The rearrangement joins TRBV7-9 to TRBJ2-2; 8 positions agree with TRBD1. The CDR3 sequence is 14 residues long. Germline V CDR1 and CDR2: SEHNR, FQNEAQ (reference sequence). With 9 bases clipped from V and 2 bases from J, the junction kept 5 bases outside the gene matches. The CDR3 region has the DNA TGTGCCAGGCAGGGGGCGTTTAACACCGGGGAGCTGTTTTTT. Translating it yields CARQGAFNTGELFF.

This clone was picked up one time. This chain links TRBV30 with TRBJ2-7; 9 bases match TRBD2. In germline, CDR1 is GTSNPN, CDR2 SVGIG (reference sequence). The trim removed 0 bases at V and 4 bases at J, leaving 10 bases unmatched. The CDR3 is 16 amino acids. CDR3 sequence reads: CAWSVGGAGGVYEQYF. Written as DNA, the CDR3 is TGTGCCTGGAGTGTAGGCGGAGCGGGGGGCGTGTACGAGCAGTACTTC.

The chain has TRBV7-2 and TRBJ2-7, with 7 bases lining up with TRBD1. Trimming removed 5 bases from V and 2 bases from J; junction bases left unmatched: 9. This CDR3 region has 15 residues. CDR1 SGHTA and CDR2 FQGNSA come from the germline V gene. CDR3 region: CASSLSTGHAYEQYF. CDR3 DNA: TGTGCCAGCAGCCTCTCGACAGGGCATGCCTACGAGCAGTACTTC.

This chain connects TRBV7-9 to TRBJ2-1; 8 nucleotides match TRBD1. CDR3 size: 14 residues. Germline V gives CDR1 SEHNR, CDR2 FQNEAQ (reference sequence). V lost 5 bases and J lost 7; bases outside the gene matches: 7. The CDR3 sequence: CASSPWTGMNEQFF. CDR3 bases: TGTGCCAGCAGCCCGTGGACAGGGATGAATGAGCAGTTCTTC.

The J gene is TRBJ2-6, the V gene TRBV6-6; possible D gene TRBD1, 5 bases. This CDR3 has 16 residues. Germline V gives CDR1 MNHNY, CDR2 SVGAGI (reference sequence). The V end was cut by 5 bases, the J end by 0 bases, with 11 bases between. CDR3 in DNA: TGTGCCAGCAGTCCCAGGGCCACCTCTGGGGCCAACGTCCTGACTTTC. Amino acid sequence: CASSPRATSGANVLTF.

In this sample, this clone turned up a few times. V gene TRBV2 combines with J gene TRBJ2-1; 7 nucleotides agree with TRBD2. V lost 6 bases and J lost 3; bases outside the gene matches: 5. Germline CDR1 reads SNHLY; CDR2 reads FYNNEI. This CDR3 contains 14 residues. CDR3 region: CASRRSGIYNEQFF. The CDR3, as DNA: TGTGCCAGCAGGAGGAGCGGGATCTACAATGAGCAGTTCTTC.

J is TRBJ1-1 and V is TRBV5-1; D not resolved. Germline CDR1 SGHRS, CDR2 YFSETQ. CDR3 length: 14 amino acids. Trimming removed 0 bases at V and 4 bases at J, with 10 bases between. The CDR3 loop reads CASSLVPYTTEAFF. DNA of the CDR3: TGCGCCAGCAGCTTGGTTCCTTACACCACTGAAGCTTTCTTT.

The chain links TRBV27 to TRBJ2-7; tentatively, D is TRBD1 (6 bases). The CDR3 sequence is 13 residues long. CDR1 MNHEY and CDR2 SMNVEV come from the germline V gene (reference sequence). Trimming removed 5 bases from V and 7 bases from J, with 15 bases in between. For the CDR3, the DNA is TGTGCCAGCAGTCCCGGGACATGGATGGAGCAGTACTTC. This sequence encodes CASSPGTWMEQYF.

This clone showed up just once. The chain is built from TRBV2 and TRBJ2-3; D call uncertain. The germline CDR1 and CDR2 sequences are SNHLY and FYNNEI. Trimming took off 4 bases at V and 5 bases at J, with 10 bases between the two ends. The CDR3 spans 13 residues. The CDR3 sequence: CASSGEAIDTQYF. The CDR3 DNA follows: TGTGCCAGCAGTGGAGAAGCGATAGATACGCAGTATTTT.

The chain is built from TRBV28 and TRBJ2-7, with 11 bases matching TRBD2. Unmatched junction bases numbered 6, after V lost 4 bases and J lost 1 base. Germline CDR1 is MDHEN and CDR2 is SYDVKM. The CDR3 is 16 residues long. CDR3 DNA sequence: TGTGCCAGCAGTTCCCCCGGGACTAGCGGATCCTACGAGCAGTACTTC. As protein: CASSSPGTSGSYEQYF.

The chain uses TRBV5-8 and TRBJ2-7; the D gene is possibly TRBD1 (6 bases). Per germline, CDR1 SGHTS and CDR2 YDEGEE. The CDR3 is made up of 14 amino acids. V was pared by 1 base and J by 3 bases, with 11 bases between. CDR3 in DNA: TGTGCCAGCAGCTTGTATGGGGACAACTACGAGCAGTACTTC. Its translation: CASSLYGDNYEQYF. Full variable domain (outside the CDR3, taken from reference TRBV5-8 and TRBJ2-7): EAGVTQSPTHLIKTRGQQATLRCSPISGHTSVYWYQQALGLGLQFLLWYDEGEERNRGNFPPRFSGRQFPNYSSELNVNALELEDSALYLCASSLYGDNYEQYFGPGTRLTVT.

This chain links TRBV6-5 with TRBJ2-6; maybe TRBD1 (5 bases). V was shortened by 5 bases and J by 4 bases, with 9 bases between the two germline ends. The CDR3 runs 14 residues. CDR1 is MNHEY and CDR2 is SVGAGI in the germline V gene. The CDR3 protein is CASSQGTGANVLTF. As DNA, the CDR3 is TGTGCCAGCAGTCAGGGAACCGGGGCCAACGTCCTGACTTTC.

The J gene is TRBJ1-2, the V gene TRBV28; the D gene is possibly TRBD1 (6 bases). CDR3 length equals 17 residues. With 2 bases removed from V and 6 bases from J, the gap between germline ends came to 22 bases. The V gene's germline CDR1 is MDHEN and CDR2 SYDVKM. The CDR3 sequence is CASSLIHLKQGGDGYTF. In DNA form, the CDR3 reads TGTGCCAGCAGTTTAATTCACCTTAAACAGGGTGGGGATGGCTACACCTTC.

The V and J genes are TRBV29-1 and TRBJ2-7, with 10 bases fitting TRBD2. Germline loops: CDR1 SQVTM, CDR2 ANQGSEA. The CDR3 is made up of 14 amino acids. J gave up 3 bases and V 4 bases, and 6 bases lay outside the gene matches. The CDR3 nucleotides are TGCAGCGTTGCGGGACTAGCGCAGAACTACGAGCAGTACTTC. Translation: CSVAGLAQNYEQYF.

The CDR3 sequence is CASSQSSGSSYEQYF. The DNA of the CDR3 is TGCGCCAGCAGCCAATCTAGCGGGAGCTCCTACGAGCAGTACTTC. The chain couples TRBV4-1 to TRBJ2-7; 10 bases are shared with TRBD2. With V trimmed by 2 bases and J by 0 bases, 1 base remained unmatched. The CDR3 has 15 amino acids. Germline V gene lookup returns CDR1 MGHRA and CDR2 YSYEKL.